A selection of T cell receptor beta chains follows, all from one sample in a study of T cell responses to AZD1222 COVID-19 vaccine. Method: immunoSEQ multiplex PCR; TCRdb's copy keeps in-frame clones and lacks some. The table has roughly 100,000 clones, roughly 89% seen once. The sequenced sample was peripheral blood, obtained 28 days after the second AZD1222 dose. The receptors were gathered from an adult who received the AZD1222 COVID-19 vaccine. Each CDR3 is given with its conserved first and last residue. Each record gives: clone size, D gene, V gene, J gene, CDR3 protein, CDR3 DNA. D genes are given only for firm matches. Clone size is not always given. Where it is, it says once, few, many or a class for expanded clones.

size: .
D: .
V: TRBV7-9
J: TRBJ1-2
CDR3: CASSLASANYGYTF
DNA: TGTGCCAGCAGCTTAGCGAGCGCTAACTATGGCTACACCTTC

size: once
D: .
V: TRBV29-1
J: TRBJ1-4
CDR3: CSAGEATSVFTNEKLFF
DNA: TGCAGCGCCGGGGAGGCTACATCGGTTTTTACTAATGAAAAACTGTTTTTT

size: .
D: TRBD1
V: TRBV5-1
J: TRBJ2-7
CDR3: CASSLATGAYEQYF
DNA: TGCGCCAGCAGCTTGGCTACAGGGGCCTACGAGCAGTACTTC

size: few
D: .
V: TRBV6-6
J: TRBJ2-3
CDR3: CATGGGDTQYF
DNA: TGTGCCACGGGGGGCGGAGATACGCAGTATTTT

size: few
D: TRBD1
V: TRBV28
J: TRBJ2-7
CDR3: CASRRQGASSYEQYF
DNA: TGTGCCAGCAGAAGACAGGGGGCTTCTTCCTACGAGCAGTACTTC

size: .
D: .
V: TRBV4-3
J: TRBJ2-5
CDR3: CASSQERRGETQYF
DNA: TGCGCCAGCAGCCAAGAGCGCAGGGGTGAGACCCAGTACTTC

size: .
D: TRBD2
V: TRBV6-4
J: TRBJ2-1
CDR3: CASSGGLAGGLNEQFF
DNA: TGTGCCAGCAGTGGCGGACTAGCGGGAGGGCTCAATGAGCAGTTCTTC

size: .
D: TRBD1
V: TRBV3-1/TRBV3-2
J: TRBJ1-1
CDR3: CASSSGGVSEAFF
DNA: TGTGCCAGCAGTTCAGGGGGCGTCTCTGAAGCTTTCTTT

size: .
D: TRBD1
V: TRBV18
J: TRBJ2-3
CDR3: CASSVGQTTDTQYF
DNA: TGTGCCAGCTCAGTGGGACAGACCACAGATACGCAGTATTTT

size: .
D: .
V: TRBV11-2
J: TRBJ2-7
CDR3: CASSLGDSSYEQYF
DNA: TGTGCCAGCAGCTTAGGTGACAGCTCCTACGAGCAGTACTTC

size: .
D: .
V: TRBV4-1
J: TRBJ2-3
CDR3: CASSPRLTSTDTQYF
DNA: TGCGCCAGCAGCCCTAGATTGACTAGCACAGATACGCAGTATTTT

size: once
D: .
V: TRBV18
J: TRBJ2-3
CDR3: CASSRWTLGDTQYF
DNA: TGTGCCAGCTCACGGTGGACCCTCGGAGATACGCAGTATTTT

size: .
D: TRBD2
V: TRBV2
J: TRBJ2-7
CDR3: CASKGGSSYEQYF
DNA: TGTGCCAGCAAGGGCGGGAGCTCCTACGAGCAGTACTTC

size: .
D: TRBD2
V: TRBV18
J: TRBJ2-7
CDR3: CASSPPSGGNYEQYF
DNA: TGTGCCAGCTCACCACCCAGCGGGGGGAACTACGAGCAGTACTTC

size: once
D: .
V: TRBV5-6
J: TRBJ1-3
CDR3: CASSLYGTSGNTIYF
DNA: TGTGCCAGCAGCTTGTACGGGACCTCTGGAAACACCATATATTTT

size: .
D: TRBD1
V: TRBV10-2
J: TRBJ2-5
CDR3: CASSGNRGETQYF
DNA: TGCGCCAGCAGTGGAAACAGGGGGGAGACCCAGTACTTC

size: once
D: .
V: TRBV7-9
J: TRBJ1-1
CDR3: CASSLGDVGRTEAFF
DNA: TGTGCCAGCAGCTTAGGAGACGTAGGGAGGACTGAAGCTTTCTTT

size: .
D: .
V: TRBV6-5
J: TRBJ1-2
CDR3: CASSYLQGGNYGYTF
DNA: TGTGCCAGCAGTTACTTACAGGGCGGAAACTATGGCTACACCTTC

size: .
D: .
V: TRBV6-5
J: TRBJ1-1
CDR3: CASRGTTSTEAFF
DNA: TGTGCCAGCAGGGGCACCACTTCGACTGAAGCTTTCTTT

size: .
D: .
V: TRBV18
J: TRBJ2-1
CDR3: CASSPPAVGSNEQFF
DNA: TGTGCCAGCTCACCCCCGGCCGTGGGTTCCAATGAGCAGTTCTTC

size: .
D: TRBD1
V: TRBV7-2
J: TRBJ2-5
CDR3: CASSNRQGASETQYF
DNA: TGTGCCAGCAGCAACAGACAGGGGGCTTCGGAGACCCAGTACTTC

size: .
D: TRBD1
V: TRBV28
J: TRBJ2-5
CDR3: CASSRYRGLETQYF
DNA: TGTGCCAGCAGTCGGTACAGGGGGCTTGAGACCCAGTACTTC

size: .
D: .
V: TRBV7-8
J: TRBJ2-2
CDR3: CASSLQGGNTGELFF
DNA: TGTGCCAGCAGCTTACAGGGGGGTAACACCGGGGAGCTGTTTTTT

size: .
D: .
V: TRBV5-1
J: TRBJ2-1
CDR3: CASSPDLRDEQFF
DNA: TGCGCCAGCAGCCCTGACTTGCGGGATGAGCAGTTCTTC

size: .
D: TRBD1
V: TRBV5-1
J: TRBJ1-4
CDR3: CASSLTLHRGPNEKLFF
DNA: TGCGCCAGCAGCTTAACACTACACAGGGGGCCTAATGAAAAACTGTTTTTT

size: .
D: .
V: TRBV7-9
J: TRBJ1-3
CDR3: CASSLGNTIYF
DNA: TGTGCCAGCAGCTTGGGCAACACCATATATTTT

size: .
D: .
V: TRBV7-3
J: TRBJ2-1
CDR3: CASSSGTSPNEQFF
DNA: TGTGCCAGCAGCTCCGGGACGTCTCCCAATGAGCAGTTCTTC

size: .
D: .
V: TRBV6-5
J: TRBJ2-7
CDR3: CASSYAQGLPYEQYF
DNA: TGTGCCAGCAGTTACGCTCAGGGCCTTCCCTACGAGCAGTACTTC

size: once
D: .
V: TRBV5-4
J: TRBJ2-7
CDR3: CASSPSSALMSYEQYF
DNA: TGTGCCAGCAGCCCAAGTTCGGCTTTAATGTCCTACGAGCAGTACTTC

size: .
D: .
V: TRBV28
J: TRBJ1-4
CDR3: CASSPHTGTNEKLFF
DNA: TGTGCCAGCAGCCCTCACACTGGGACTAATGAAAAACTGTTTTTT

size: .
D: .
V: TRBV6-2/TRBV6-3
J: TRBJ1-5
CDR3: CASSLSGILSNQPQHF
DNA: TGTGCCAGCAGTTTATCAGGGATTCTTAGCAATCAGCCCCAGCATTTT

size: .
D: TRBD1
V: TRBV28
J: TRBJ1-4
CDR3: CASSLFGTANEKLFF
DNA: TGTGCCAGCAGTTTGTTCGGGACAGCTAATGAAAAACTGTTTTTT

size: .
D: .
V: TRBV30
J: TRBJ2-7
CDR3: CAAAEQYF
DNA: TGTGCCGCGGCGGAGCAGTACTTC

size: .
D: TRBD1
V: TRBV19
J: TRBJ1-1
CDR3: CASSTDRDTEAFF
DNA: TGTGCCAGTAGTACGGACAGGGACACTGAAGCTTTCTTT

size: .
D: .
V: TRBV28
J: TRBJ1-1
CDR3: CASSGMTGAWTEAFF
DNA: TGTGCCAGCAGTGGGATGACAGGCGCGTGGACTGAAGCTTTCTTT

size: .
D: TRBD1
V: TRBV7-2
J: TRBJ1-1
CDR3: CASSLQGAVNTEAFF
DNA: TGTGCCAGCAGCCTACAGGGGGCGGTGAACACTGAAGCTTTCTTT

size: .
D: .
V: TRBV24-1
J: TRBJ1-1
CDR3: CATRTDNTEAFF
DNA: TGTGCCACCAGGACAGACAACACTGAAGCTTTCTTT